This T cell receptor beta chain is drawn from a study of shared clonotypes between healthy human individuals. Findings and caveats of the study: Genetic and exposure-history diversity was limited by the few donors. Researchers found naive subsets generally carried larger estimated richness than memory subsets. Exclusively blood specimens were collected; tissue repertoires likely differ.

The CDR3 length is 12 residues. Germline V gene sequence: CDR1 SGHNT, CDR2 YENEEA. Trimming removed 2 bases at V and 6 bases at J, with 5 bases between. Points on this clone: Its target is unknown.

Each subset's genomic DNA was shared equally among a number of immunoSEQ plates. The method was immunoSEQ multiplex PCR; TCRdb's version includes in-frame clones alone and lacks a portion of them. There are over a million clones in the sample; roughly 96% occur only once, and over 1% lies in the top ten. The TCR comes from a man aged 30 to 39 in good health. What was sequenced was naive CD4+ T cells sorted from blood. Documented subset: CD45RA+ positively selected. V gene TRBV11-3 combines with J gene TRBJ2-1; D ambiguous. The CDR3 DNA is TGTGCCAGCAGCTTACGGGTCAATGAGCAGTTCTTC. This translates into CASSLRVNEQFF.